One and the same sample provided the 32 T cell receptor beta chains below, sequenced in a study of blood T cell repertoires in COVID-19. Clones were sequenced by immunoSEQ multiplex PCR, and TCRdb holds only the in-frame ones, with some missing. The sample records some 460,000 clones, around 90% being singletons. The sample consisted of PBMCs or T cells enriched from blood (not recorded which). The receptors were gathered from a young woman who had recovered from COVID-19.

The chain combines TRBV5-5 with TRBJ1-6; tentative D call: TRBD1 (6 bases). Per the germline V gene, CDR1 is SGHKS and CDR2 is YYEKEE (reference sequence). V was pared by 4 bases and J by 9 bases, with 11 bases between. The CDR3 sequence is 13 residues long. This chain's CDR3 is CASSVDSPSPLHF. In nucleotides, the CDR3 is TGTGCCAGCAGCGTGGACAGCCCTTCACCCCTCCACTTT.

The chain couples TRBV2 to TRBJ2-2, with D tentatively TRBD1 (5 bases). The CDR3 sequence is 16 residues long. CDR1 and CDR2 (germline): SNHLY, FYNNEI. V lost 9 bases and J 4 bases, leaving 21 bases between the germline ends. The CDR3 reads CARSAPGLRRTGELFF. The DNA for the CDR3 is TGTGCCAGATCAGCCCCAGGGTTGAGGCGCACCGGGGAGCTGTTTTTT.

This clone turned up a few times. Compared with germline, one end of the junction differs, possibly owing to a read error. V usage is TRBV7-9 and J usage is TRBJ2-5; D perhaps matches TRBD2 (7 bases). The CDR3 contains 16 residues. The germline gives CDR1 SEHNR, CDR2 FQNEAQ (reference sequence). DNA for the CDR3: TGTGCCAGCAGCTTAGCGGGGGCGGGAGATCAAGGGACCCAGTACTTC. It is translated as CASSLAGAGDQGTQYF.

The V gene is TRBV9, the J gene TRBJ1-6; D gene unclear. V lost 1 base and J lost 9, with 8 bases in between. The CDR3 is 13 residues long. Germline V gene lookup returns CDR1 SGDLS and CDR2 YYNGEE. Here the CDR3 reads CASSVSVGSPLHF. Here the CDR3 DNA reads TGTGCCAGCAGCGTATCTGTCGGTTCACCCCTCCACTTT.

This clone was detected only once. DNA of the CDR3: TGTGCCATCAGTGAGATCTCGGGGGATACGCAGTATTTT. Translating it yields CAISEISGDTQYF. V gene TRBV10-3 combines with J gene TRBJ2-3; D is perhaps TRBD2 (5 bases). Trimming shortened V by 2 bases and J by 6 bases, and 9 bases separated the two germline ends. The CDR3 totals 13 residues. Germline V gives CDR1 ENHRY, CDR2 SYGVKD.

This clone was seen just once. The CDR3 spells CASGASGGKETQYF. The CDR3 region has the DNA TGCGCCAGCGGGGCTAGCGGGGGGAAAGAGACCCAGTACTTC. The V and J genes are TRBV5-1 and TRBJ2-5, with TRBD2 matching over 11 bases. Germline CDR1 reads SGHRS; CDR2 reads YFSETQ. Unmatched junction bases numbered 5, after V lost 7 bases and J lost 3 bases. This CDR3 is built from 14 residues.

A note on this clone: Other nucleotide sequences from this sample produce the same CDR3. This chain uses TRBV7-9 with TRBJ1-3, with D possibly TRBD1 on 5 matching bases. CDR1 is SEHNR, CDR2 FQNEAQ, per germline (reference sequence). V was cut by 5 bases and J by 0 bases, with 8 bases left in between. This CDR3 is built from 14 residues. The CDR3 here is CASSLDSSGNTIYF. In nucleotides, the CDR3 is TGTGCCAGCAGCCTCGACAGCTCTGGAAACACCATATATTTT.

V is TRBV7-9 and J is TRBJ1-4, with 12 bases identical to TRBD1. V dropped 4 bases and J dropped 11; count of bases not matched to a gene: 14. This CDR3 comprises 17 residues. The V gene's germline CDR1 is SEHNR and CDR2 FQNEAQ (reference sequence). In DNA form, the CDR3 reads TGTGCCAGCAGCTCCACCCCGTCCGGGACAGGGGGCTGGAAACTGTTTTTT. Translating gives CASSSTPSGTGGWKLFF. Looking up the rest from reference TRBV7-9 and TRBJ1-4 gives the full variable domain: DTGVSQNPRHKITKRGQNVTFRCDPISEHNRLYWYRQTLGQGPEFLTYFQNEAQLEKSRLLSDRFSAERPKGSFSTLEIQRTEQGDSAMYLCASSSTPSGTGGWKLFFGSGTQLSVL.

J is TRBJ2-5 and V is TRBV7-3, with D perhaps matching TRBD2 (5 bases). The CDR3 extends over 15 amino acids. Germline V gene data show CDR1 as SGHTA and CDR2 as FQGTGA. V shed 11 bases and J shed 2 bases, with 21 bases lying between them. Written as DNA, the CDR3 is TGTGCCCGAAAAGGCCGGAGGACGAATCAAGAGACCCAGTACTTC. Its translation: CARKGRRTNQETQYF.

This clone was found many times. The chain joins TRBV4-1 to TRBJ2-2, with a tentative D call TRBD2 (6 bases). The CDR3 sequence is 17 residues long. V was pared by 0 bases and J by 4 bases, with 15 bases between. Germline CDR1 reads MGHRA; CDR2 reads YSYEKL. The CDR3 sequence: CASSQDETRRGTGELFF. The DNA of the CDR3 is TGCGCCAGCAGCCAAGACGAGACTAGGAGAGGCACCGGGGAGCTGTTTTTT.

The chain has TRBV7-2 and TRBJ2-7, with 7 bases that match TRBD2. CDR1 is SGHTA and CDR2 is FQGNSA in the germline V gene. The CDR3 loop spans 14 amino acids. The V gene end was trimmed by 0 bases and the J gene end by 3 bases; junction bases not matched to a gene: 2. DNA of the CDR3: TGTGCCAGCAGCTTAGCCAGGGAGGGCTACGAGCAGTACTTC. It specifies CASSLAREGYEQYF.

The rearrangement links TRBV7-2 to TRBJ1-5; possible D gene TRBD1, 5 bases. The CDR3 extends over 16 amino acids. Germline lookup yields CDR1 SGHTA and CDR2 FQGNSA. Trimming stripped 5 bases from V and 2 bases from J, with 16 bases between. The CDR3 DNA reads TGTGCCAGCAGCCTGCGGGGGGTCCTAGGCAATCAGCCCCAGCATTTT. This gives the protein CASSLRGVLGNQPQHF.

This clone has ten or more counts. The chain has TRBV11-3 and TRBJ2-5; weak D call: TRBD1 (5 bases). CDR1 and CDR2 from the germline V gene are SGHNT and YENEEA. The CDR3 runs to 13 residues. V was clipped by 5 bases and J by 5 bases, with 12 bases between them. CDR3 sequence reads: CASSHTGLETQYF. The CDR3 nucleotides read TGTGCCAGCAGCCACACAGGTCTGGAGACCCAGTACTTC.

The gene calls are TRBV12-3 or TRBV12-4 and TRBJ2-1; D is possibly TRBD2 (6 bases). CDR3 length equals 13 residues. V lost 3 bases and J 8 bases, leaving 11 bases between the germline ends. In nucleotides, the CDR3 is TGTGCCAGCAGTTTTTTGGGGGGAGATGAGCAGTTCTTC. It translates to CASSFLGGDEQFF.

The gene calls are TRBV2 and TRBJ1-4; TRBD1 agrees at 7 bases. V shed 10 bases and J 8 bases; nucleotides not matched to a gene: 7. In germline, CDR1 is SNHLY, CDR2 FYNNEI. CDR3 length: 12 residues. The CDR3 DNA follows: TGTGCCACGACAGGGATGGGAGAAAAACTGTTTTTT. Translation: CATTGMGEKLFF.

The rearrangement links TRBV18 to TRBJ1-5, with 7 bases identical to TRBD1. V lost 2 bases and J lost 4; bases outside the gene matches: 8. Germline V CDR1 and CDR2: KGHSH, LQKENI. The CDR3 runs to 16 residues. CDR3 DNA: TGTGCCAGCTCACCAACCGGGACAGAGACTAATCAGCCCCAGCATTTT. This codes for CASSPTGTETNQPQHF.

The chain recombines TRBV24-1 with TRBJ2-5, with D perhaps matching TRBD1 (5 bases). Trimming stripped 10 bases from V and 4 bases from J, with 15 bases between. CDR3 length: 13 amino acids. CDR1 KGHDR and CDR2 SFDVKD come from the germline V gene. CDR3 protein: CATADSVRETQYF. The DNA of the CDR3 is TGTGCCACGGCCGACAGCGTCCGAGAGACCCAGTACTTC.

This clone appeared a few times. V is TRBV7-9 and J is TRBJ1-1; perhaps TRBD1 as D (5 bases). This CDR3 spans 14 amino acids. Per the germline V gene, CDR1 is SEHNR and CDR2 is FQNEAQ (reference sequence). With 1 base removed from V and 4 bases from J, the gap between germline ends came to 10 bases. CDR3 nucleotide sequence: TGTGCCAGCAGCTTAGATTTCGGGGGCACTGAAGCTTTCTTT. Amino acids: CASSLDFGGTEAFF.

In this sample, this clone turned up a few times. The CDR3 sequence is CASSSQDSYSPLHF. The DNA of the CDR3 is TGTGCCAGCAGCTCTCAGGACAGCTATTCACCCCTCCACTTT. The V gene is TRBV9, the J gene TRBJ1-6, with D possibly TRBD1 on 6 matching bases. This CDR3 comprises 14 residues. V was trimmed by 4 bases and J by 8 bases, leaving 13 bases between them. Germline V gives CDR1 SGDLS, CDR2 YYNGEE.

The chain recombines TRBV2 with TRBJ1-1; tentatively, D is TRBD1 (6 bases). V was shortened by 6 bases and J by 1 base, with 9 bases between the two germline ends. CDR3 length equals 13 residues. From germline, CDR1 is SNHLY and CDR2 FYNNEI. CDR3 protein: CASRSTGNTEAFF. The CDR3 nucleotides are TGTGCCAGCAGGTCGACAGGGAACACTGAAGCTTTCTTT.

The chain is built from TRBV6-5 and TRBJ1-2; TRBD1 aligns across 10 bases. The junction had 2 bases not matched to a gene; V was cut back by 1 base and J by 0 bases. This CDR3 is built from 16 residues. Per the germline V gene, CDR1 is MNHEY and CDR2 is SVGAGI. The chain's CDR3 is CASSYFGQGANYGYTF. Written as DNA, the CDR3 is TGTGCCAGCAGTTACTTTGGACAGGGGGCTAACTATGGCTACACCTTC.

Comments on this clone: Different DNA sequences within this sample yield the same CDR3. The chain joins TRBV5-1 to TRBJ1-3; the D gene is possibly TRBD1 (6 bases). Per germline, CDR1 SGHRS and CDR2 YFSETQ. The CDR3 length is 14 residues. Trimming took 2 bases from V and 3 from J, leaving 9 bases between them. Here the CDR3 reads CASSLQGSGNTIYF. In DNA, the CDR3 is TGCGCCAGCAGCTTACAGGGAAGTGGAAACACCATATATTTT.

The chain links TRBV6-6 to TRBJ1-5; D remains ambiguous. The CDR3 contains 11 residues. V lost 6 bases and J 3 bases, leaving 3 bases between the germline ends. CDR1 and CDR2 from the germline V gene are MNHNY and SVGAGI (reference sequence). The CDR3 DNA reads as TGTGCCAGCAGCTCCAATCAGCCCCAGCATTTT. This translates into CASSSNQPQHF.

The chain has TRBV20-1 and TRBJ1-5; the D is unclear. Germline CDR1 is DFQATT and CDR2 is SNEGSKA (reference sequence). The CDR3 spans 13 residues. The ends were cut back, 3 bases at V and 8 bases at J, with 14 bases in the middle. The CDR3 DNA follows: TGCAGTGCTAGTGGGCGGCAAGTGGAGCCCCAGCATTTT. Translated: CSASGRQVEPQHF.

The V and J genes are TRBV2 and TRBJ1-1; 7 bases line up with TRBD1. The ends lost 0 bases at V and 3 bases at J; junction bases unmatched: 7. The CDR3 has 16 amino acids. In germline, CDR1 is SNHLY, CDR2 FYNNEI. CDR3 nucleotides: TGTGCCAGCAGTGAAGCTGGTAGGGGGCTTTACACTGAAGCTTTCTTT. Amino acids: CASSEAGRGLYTEAFF.

The chain joins TRBV5-1 to TRBJ2-5; the D gene is possibly TRBD2 (5 bases). Germline V gene data show CDR1 as SGHRS and CDR2 as YFSETQ. V was clipped by 0 bases and J by 1 base, with 7 bases between them. The CDR3 contains 14 residues. The chain's CDR3 is CASSLGTSQETQYF. CDR3 DNA: TGCGCCAGCAGCTTGGGGACTTCCCAAGAGACCCAGTACTTC.

The chain combines TRBV5-4 with TRBJ2-7, with 7 bases that match TRBD1. Germline assignment: CDR1 SGHNT and CDR2 YYREEE (reference sequence). CDR3 length: 14 residues. With 1 base clipped from V and 0 bases from J, the junction kept 1 base outside the gene matches. CDR3 nucleotides: TGTGCCAGCAGCTTGAAGGGGGCCTCCTACGAGCAGTACTTC. Translation gives CASSLKGASYEQYF.

The chain uses TRBV7-6 and TRBJ1-1; 9 nucleotides match TRBD1. Germline CDR1 reads SGHVS; CDR2 reads FNYEAQ. V shed 2 bases, J shed 3 bases, and the junction held 7 bases outside the gene matches. The CDR3 has 16 residues. This CDR3 reads CASSLLQGAVDTEAFF. The CDR3 DNA sequence: TGTGCCAGCAGCTTATTACAGGGGGCCGTGGACACTGAAGCTTTCTTT.

The chain has TRBV7-9 and TRBJ2-7; 8 positions match TRBD2. V was pared by 5 bases and J by 3 bases, with 9 bases of the junction left unmatched. Per the germline V gene, CDR1 is SEHNR and CDR2 is FQNEAQ (reference sequence). The CDR3 runs 15 residues. Here the CDR3 reads CASSLSSGGYYEQYF. DNA of the CDR3: TGTGCCAGCAGCCTATCCAGCGGGGGCTACTACGAGCAGTACTTC.

To note about this clone: The same CDR3 also results from other DNA sequences found in this sample. This sequence joins TRBV7-3 and TRBJ2-1, with 8 bases fitting TRBD2. The CDR3 contains 15 residues. J lost 4 bases, V lost 5 bases, and 7 bases had no gene match. The germline V gene has CDR1 SGHTA and CDR2 FQGTGA. Written as DNA, the CDR3 is TGTGCCAGCAGCCCCGCGGGGGGACCTTACAATGAGCAGTTCTTC. Translated, it gives CASSPAGGPYNEQFF.

The chain has TRBV6-5 and TRBJ1-5; a possible D gene is TRBD1 (6 bases). The CDR3 runs to 15 residues. Germline loops: CDR1 MNHEY, CDR2 SVGAGI. V was trimmed by 5 bases and J by 4 bases, leaving 15 bases between them. The CDR3 loop is CASSPGQYPNQPQHF. For the CDR3, the DNA is TGTGCCAGCAGTCCCGGACAGTATCCTAATCAGCCCCAGCATTTT.

This clone was counted a single time. The chain recombines TRBV18 with TRBJ1-1; D may be TRBD1 (5 bases). Trimming stripped 1 base from V and 11 bases from J, with 11 bases between. In germline, CDR1 is KGHSH, CDR2 LQKENI. There are 12 residues in the CDR3. CDR3 sequence (DNA): TGTGCCAGCTCACCACTAGGACAAGCGGCTTTCTTT. Its translation is CASSPLGQAAFF.